Listed below are T cell receptor beta chains from one sample, sequenced in a study of CD8 T cells in ankylosing spondylitis. TCRdb itself ran the 5' RACE reads through MiXCR, one entry per CDR3 protein. The data show roughly 700,000 distinct CDR3 sequences, 15% to 20% seen once. Sequences were obtained from blood, either unsorted or a sorted T cell fraction (not recorded which). These receptors were obtained from a male donor with ankylosing spondylitis. Each CDR3 is given with its conserved first and last residue. The order of the fields is clone size, V gene, J gene, CDR3 protein. Clone size is given for some rows only: seen once, a few or many times, or a class if the clone is expanded.

NA	TRBV29-1	TRBJ1-3	CSVEVADSSGNTIYF
NA	TRBV28	TRBJ2-2	CASITGETGELFF
NA	TRBV29-1	TRBJ1-4	CSVGNGYQKLFF
few	TRBV7-2	TRBJ2-7	CASSLAIAGEAYEQYF
few	TRBV4-3	TRBJ2-7	CASSQDPGTRAYEQYF
NA	TRBV12-3/TRBV12-4	TRBJ1-5	CASSLNRGNQPQHF
NA	TRBV28	TRBJ1-4	CASSRKGGNNEKLFF
few	TRBV6-1	TRBJ1-2	CASSEGTGPNYGYTF
NA	TRBV12-3/TRBV12-4	TRBJ1-2	CASSSNGGYGYTF
NA	TRBV7-9	TRBJ2-1	CASSLVKGVDYNEQFF
few	TRBV12-3/TRBV12-4	TRBJ1-1	CASSFSGDGTEAFF
few	TRBV6-1	TRBJ1-3	CASTTDSLSGNTIYF
few	TRBV4-3	TRBJ2-7	CASSQEPLLASYEQYF
NA	TRBV2	TRBJ2-1	CASGRAHNEQFF
NA	TRBV20-1	TRBJ1-6	CSASRGQGNSPLHF
few	TRBV27	TRBJ1-1	CASITPLGAFF
NA	TRBV10-3	TRBJ1-1	CAISVAGGKGMNTEAFF